This TCR beta chain was observed in a study of T cell clones after liver transplantation. As for the study in general: Liver transplant recipients had immunosuppression withdrawal attempted within 2 years. Study outcomes and limitations: A larger donor-reactive than third-party decline suggested partial antigen-specific deletion. Conclusions were preliminary, with small, heterogeneous patient groups.

Remarks on this clone: Its antigen is still unknown.

Germline lookup yields CDR1 SGHVS and CDR2 FQNEAQ. The ends lost 5 bases at V and 10 bases at J; junction bases unmatched: 10. The CDR3 is made up of 13 amino acids. The protocol was immunoSEQ multiplex PCR, while the TCRdb copy is restricted to in-frame clones and leaves out a portion. The table shows tens of thousands of clones, with almost 95% occurring only once. This material consisted of CD4+ T cells from blood, taken approximately 27 months after liver transplant. The TCR sequence derives from a human patient who received a liver transplant. Some T cells may have originated in the graft donor. This rearrangement joins TRBV7-8 to TRBJ1-1; 7 bases are a match to TRBD1. The CDR3 here is CASSPWDSGPAFF. The CDR3 DNA reads as TGTGCCAGCAGCCCATGGGACAGCGGCCCAGCTTTCTTT.